The clone carrying this T cell receptor beta chain was observed a handful of times. Original methodology: Sequence data from immunoSEQ were junction-only and lacked quality scores; consequently, filtering differed. Method: immunoSEQ multiplex PCR; TCRdb's copy keeps in-frame clones and lacks some. V and J calls and clone size are those listed in that table; D and trimming were worked out from the DNA. Here the sample spans some 2,400,000 clones, approximately 95% being singletons. The sample belongs to a study of shared clonotypes between healthy human individuals. V lost 5 bases, J lost 6 bases, and 6 bases stayed unmatched. The CDR3 is made up of 13 amino acids. Looked up from germline, CDR1 is SNHLY and CDR2 is FYNNEI.

V gene TRBV2 combines with J gene TRBJ1-2; 7 bases map to TRBD1. The TCR originated in a man aged 18 to 30 in good health. The material sequenced was naive CD4+ T cells sorted from blood. The subset denotes: CD45RA+ positively selected. Here the CDR3 reads CASSLTGIDGYTF. Written as DNA, the CDR3 is TGTGCCAGCAGTCTGACAGGGATCGATGGCTACACCTTC.